Listed below are T cell receptor beta chains from one sample, sequenced in a study of T cell responses to AZD1222 COVID-19 vaccine. Assay used: immunoSEQ multiplex PCR; TCRdb lists only in-frame clones, some missing. The top ten clones hold less than 4.5% of a sample with 150,000 to 200,000 clones, roughly 94% of them seen once. The starting material was peripheral blood, obtained on day 0 of MenACWY control vaccination. Receptors originate from an adult in good health. The CDR3 runs from the conserved cysteine through the conserved F or W. Fields, in order: D gene, J gene, V gene, clone size, CDR3 DNA, CDR3 protein. The D gene is left open where the match is weak. Clone size is given for some rows only: seen once, a few or many times, or a class if the clone is expanded.

TRBD2	TRBJ2-1	TRBV18	.	TGTGCCAGCTCATCTTTAGTGGCTAGCGGGAAAAGCTCCTACAATGAGCAGTTCTTC	CASSSLVASGKSSYNEQFF
TRBD1	TRBJ2-1	TRBV4-2	.	TGTGCCAGCCGAGACAGGGGGGGGGATGAGCAGTTCTTC	CASRDRGGDEQFF
.	TRBJ2-6	TRBV29-1	once	TGCAGCGTTGATTCTGACTCCCCGAACGTCCTGACTTTC	CSVDSDSPNVLTF
TRBD2	TRBJ2-2	TRBV6-4	.	TGTGCCAGCAGTGAGGGAGGGAGCACCGGGGAGCTGTTTTTT	CASSEGGSTGELFF
.	TRBJ1-2	TRBV21-1	.	TGTGCCAGCAGCAAAGAGTCAGGGAGTAGCCACACCTTC	CASSKESGSSHTF
.	TRBJ1-2	TRBV6-6	.	TGTGCCAGCAGTTACTCGATCCGGGAAGCTAACTATGGCTACACCTTC	CASSYSIREANYGYTF
TRBD1	TRBJ2-2	TRBV7-9	.	TGTGCCAGCAGCTTAGTATACCCAGGGGGCGGGGAGCTGTTTTTT	CASSLVYPGGGELFF
.	TRBJ1-1	TRBV11-2	.	TGTGCCAGCAGCCCGGACATAATCACTGAAGCTTTCTTT	CASSPDIITEAFF
.	TRBJ1-6	TRBV3-1/TRBV3-2	.	TGTGCCAGCAGCCAAGATCTTCGTTCACCCCTCCACTTT	CASSQDLRSPLHF
TRBD1	TRBJ1-2	TRBV18	.	TGTGCCAGCTCACTAAACAGGGGCGAGACATCTGGCCACACCTTC	CASSLNRGETSGHTF
.	TRBJ2-5	TRBV5-1	.	TGCGCCAGCAGCTTGGCTGGCGGCGGGGAGACCCAGTACTTC	CASSLAGGGETQYF
TRBD2	TRBJ2-5	TRBV5-8	.	TGTGCCAGCACTAGCGGGAGGACGCAGGAGACCCAGTACTTC	CASTSGRTQETQYF
TRBD1	TRBJ1-1	TRBV19	few	TGTGCCAGTAGCAGACAGGGATGGAGAACTGAAGCTTTCTTT	CASSRQGWRTEAFF
.	TRBJ2-5	TRBV18	once	TGTGCCAGCTCACCGCTCCAAGAGACCCAGTACTTC	CASSPLQETQYF
.	TRBJ1-6	TRBV18	once	TGTGCCAGCTCCCAAAACCCCGACAGAGATAATTCACCCCTCCACTTT	CASSQNPDRDNSPLHF
TRBD1	TRBJ1-5	TRBV12-3/TRBV12-4	.	TGTGCCAGCAGGACAGGGGGGAATCAGCCCCAGCATTTT	CASRTGGNQPQHF
.	TRBJ1-5	TRBV28	.	TGTGCCAGCAGTTTAGTGCGGCCGACTAATCAGCCCCAGCATTTT	CASSLVRPTNQPQHF
TRBD1	TRBJ2-6	TRBV27	once	TGTGCCAGCAGTTTAGGCAGGGACAGGGTATCTTCTGGGGCCAACGTCCTGACTTTC	CASSLGRDRVSSGANVLTF
.	TRBJ2-5	TRBV10-3	.	TGTGCCATCAGGGACGGGTCGGGGACCCAGTACTTC	CAIRDGSGTQYF
.	TRBJ1-2	TRBV4-2	.	TGTGCCAGCAGCCAAGATGCAGGGGAGGTGTATGGCTACACCTTC	CASSQDAGEVYGYTF
.	TRBJ1-5	TRBV10-3	.	TGTGCCATCAGTGAAGATGCGGGGGGCCAGCCCCAGCATTTT	CAISEDAGGQPQHF
.	TRBJ2-1	TRBV6-2/TRBV6-3	.	TGTGCCAGCAGCCAGGCCCGCGGGACACCCGTCCAGGACAATGAGCAGTTCTTC	CASSQARGTPVQDNEQFF
.	TRBJ1-4	TRBV6-5	once	TGTGCCAGCAGTTACAGTGCAACTAATGAAAAACTGTTTTTT	CASSYSATNEKLFF
TRBD2	TRBJ2-5	TRBV2	once	TGTGCCAGCAGTGAAATGGCGGGGGAAGAGACCCAGTACTTC	CASSEMAGEETQYF
.	TRBJ2-5	TRBV30	.	TGTGCCTGGAGTGCCCCAGGTTTAACCCAGTACTTC	CAWSAPGLTQYF
TRBD1	TRBJ1-1	TRBV27	.	TGTGCCAGCACCCCGACAGGGTGGGGAACTGAAGCTTTCTTT	CASTPTGWGTEAFF